Following are 16 T cell receptor beta chains from one sample sequenced in a study of blood T cell repertoires in COVID-19 (dated by TCRdb to 2018 to 2021). The protocol used for the library was the immunoSEQ multiplex PCR assay. The table comes from immuneACCESS by way of TCRdb, which keeps in-frame sequences with V and J called. Part of the clones is missing from these tables; in studies checked, under half for an unresolved V gene and the rest for unknown reasons. The sample records over 130,000 clones, about nine tenths of which are singletons. The top ten hold around 2.3% of the sample. The specimen was peripheral blood. These receptors came from a human donor with COVID-19, enrolled during active disease. The donor label of this sample is uncertain.

The chain has TRBV6-2 or TRBV6-3 and TRBJ2-1; perhaps TRBD2 as D (5 bases). Trimming left V 6 bases short and J 7 bases short, with 16 bases between. This CDR3 spans 14 amino acids. The germline V gene has CDR1 MNHEY and CDR2 SVGEGT. CDR3 DNA: TGTGCCAGCAGCCCTCCGGGGATTCGGAATGAGCAGTTCTTC. Amino acid sequence: CASSPPGIRNEQFF.

J is TRBJ2-7 and V is TRBV5-1; 9 bases fit TRBD2. The junction had 12 bases not matched to a gene; V was cut back by 4 bases and J by 4 bases. The V gene's germline CDR1 is SGHRS and CDR2 YFSETQ. This CDR3 has 16 residues. CDR3: CASSPNGRGGQYEQYF. The CDR3, as DNA: TGCGCCAGCAGCCCGAATGGGCGGGGGGGCCAATACGAGCAGTACTTC.

The V gene is TRBV15, the J gene TRBJ2-5; perhaps TRBD1 as D (5 bases). The germline V gene encodes CDR1 LNHNV and CDR2 YYDKDF (reference sequence). V lost 0 bases, J lost 7 bases, and 12 bases lay in between. This CDR3 region has 14 residues. The CDR3 nucleotides read TGTGCCACCAGCAGAGACCAGGCAGGGCCGACCCAGTACTTC. This codes for CATSRDQAGPTQYF.

The chain is built from TRBV4-1 and TRBJ2-3; D is perhaps TRBD2 (7 bases). The CDR3 sequence is 15 residues long. The ends were cut back, 7 bases at V and 1 base at J, with 15 bases in the middle. Germline V gene data show CDR1 as MGHRA and CDR2 as YSYEKL. The CDR3 DNA reads TGCGCCAGCAAAGCTCGGGGGGCTGGCACAGATACGCAGTATTTT. It encodes CASKARGAGTDTQYF.

In DNA, the CDR3 is TGTGCCAGCAGTGCGAACTATGGCTACACCTTC. This translates into CASSANYGYTF. The J gene is TRBJ1-2, the V gene TRBV2, with D unclear. The CDR3 totals 11 residues. Germline V lookup: CDR1 SNHLY, CDR2 FYNNEI. Trimming stripped 4 bases from V and 2 bases from J, with 2 bases between.

This chain connects TRBV9 to TRBJ1-2, with D uncertain. The CDR3 extends over 14 amino acids. In germline, CDR1 is SGDLS, CDR2 YYNGEE. Trimming removed 4 bases at V and 3 bases at J, with 13 bases between. The CDR3 bases are TGTGCCAGCAGCCTTCGATTAGAGGACTATGGCTACACCTTC. Amino acid sequence: CASSLRLEDYGYTF.

This rearrangement joins TRBV30 to TRBJ1-5; 9 bases map to TRBD1. This CDR3 contains 20 residues. Germline CDR1 reads GTSNPN; CDR2 reads SVGIG (reference sequence). Trimming took 0 bases from V and 0 from J; bases not matched to a gene: 15. The CDR3 DNA is TGTGCCTGGAGTGTAAGTGTAGGACAGGGGCGCATCTATAGCAATCAGCCCCAGCATTTT. Translating gives CAWSVSVGQGRIYSNQPQHF.

V and J are TRBV4-1 and TRBJ1-1; 7 bases map to TRBD1. Germline values: CDR1 MGHRA, CDR2 YSYEKL. Trimming at V came to 0 bases and at J to 11 bases, leaving 6 bases not matched to a gene. The CDR3 consists of 13 residues. The CDR3, as DNA: TGCGCCAGCAGCCAAGAGCCGGACAGGACCGCTTTCTTT. Translated, it gives CASSQEPDRTAFF.

The V call is TRBV19, the J call TRBJ1-2; no clear D gene. CDR3 length: 13 residues. The germline V and J ends were trimmed by 3 bases and 4 bases, with 9 bases remaining between them. Per the germline V gene, CDR1 is LNHDA and CDR2 is SQIVND (reference sequence). CDR3 in amino acids: CASSIGVPYGYTF. The CDR3 DNA follows: TGTGCCAGTAGTATCGGGGTGCCCTATGGCTACACCTTC.

This sequence joins TRBV2 and TRBJ1-1, with TRBD1 matching 9 bases. Germline V gene lookup returns CDR1 SNHLY and CDR2 FYNNEI. The CDR3 extends over 13 amino acids. The ends lost 8 bases at V and 6 bases at J; junction bases unmatched: 7. The CDR3 sequence is CASGTGTFSEAFF. In nucleotides, the CDR3 is TGTGCCAGCGGGACAGGGACCTTTTCTGAAGCTTTCTTT.

The chain carries TRBV19 and TRBJ2-1; 9 nucleotides match TRBD2. This CDR3 spans 15 amino acids. J gave up 9 bases and V 3 bases, and 9 bases lay outside the gene matches. Germline CDR1 LNHDA, CDR2 SQIVND (reference sequence). The CDR3 reads CASSIAAGGFVEQFF. DNA for the CDR3: TGTGCCAGTAGTATTGCTGCGGGGGGGTTTGTTGAGCAGTTCTTC.

V usage is TRBV6-5 and J usage is TRBJ1-2, with D unclear. This CDR3 is built from 14 residues. Between the trimmed V and J ends, which lost 6 bases and 6 bases, there was a span of 17 bases. Germline-derived CDR1 and CDR2 are MNHEY and SVGAGI. DNA for the CDR3: TGTGCCAGCAGGAGGGTCCAAAAAAGGGATGGCTACACCTTC. Translation gives CASRRVQKRDGYTF.

The V gene is TRBV2, the J gene TRBJ2-7; a weak D match, TRBD2 (5 bases). Deletions cut 9 bases from V and 3 bases from J, with 15 bases between. The CDR3 has 13 amino acids. Germline CDR1 and CDR2: SNHLY and FYNNEI. DNA of the CDR3: TGTGCCAGTAACGCGGAGGCCTTCTACGAGCAGTACTTC. Amino acids: CASNAEAFYEQYF.

This chain joins TRBV24-1 and TRBJ2-1; 8 bases map to TRBD1. Germline V gives CDR1 KGHDR, CDR2 SFDVKD. This CDR3 contains 13 residues. After removal of 5 bases from V and 13 bases from J, the junction contained 9 bases not matched to a gene. CDR3 in amino acids: CATSGPDREDQFF. Written as DNA, the CDR3 is TGTGCCACCAGTGGCCCGGACAGGGAGGACCAGTTCTTC.

This rearrangement joins TRBV6-5 to TRBJ1-1, with a weak D call TRBD1 (5 bases). The V end was cut by 4 bases, the J end by 2 bases, with 11 bases between. Per germline, CDR1 MNHEY and CDR2 SVGAGI. The CDR3 loop spans 14 amino acids. The CDR3 DNA reads as TGTGCCAGCAGTTTAATGGGGGGAAACACTGAAGCTTTCTTT. It encodes CASSLMGGNTEAFF.

The chain links TRBV11-2 to TRBJ1-2; TRBD1 aligns across 8 bases. The trim removed 4 bases at V and 4 bases at J, leaving 8 bases unmatched. The germline gives CDR1 SGHAT, CDR2 FQNNGV. CDR3 length equals 15 residues. This CDR3 reads CASSSEGQGVYGYTF. DNA of the CDR3: TGTGCCAGCAGCTCGGAAGGACAGGGCGTCTATGGCTACACCTTC. Drawing the rest from reference TRBV11-2 and TRBJ1-2, the complete variable domain is EAGVAQSPRYKIIEKRQSVAFWCNPISGHATLYWYQQILGQGPKLLIQFQNNGVVDDSQLPKDRFSAERLKGVDSTLKIQPAKLEDSAVYLCASSSEGQGVYGYTFGSGTRLTVV.